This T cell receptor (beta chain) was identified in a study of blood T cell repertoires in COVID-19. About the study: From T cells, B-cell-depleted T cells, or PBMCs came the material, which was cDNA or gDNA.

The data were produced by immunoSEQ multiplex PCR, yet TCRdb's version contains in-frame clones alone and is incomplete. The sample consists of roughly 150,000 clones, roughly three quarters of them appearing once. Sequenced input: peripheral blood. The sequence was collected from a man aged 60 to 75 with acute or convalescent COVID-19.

In DNA, the CDR3 is TGTGCCAGCAGCGAAGAGCAGGGGTCCTACAATGAGCAGTTCTTC. Protein: CASSEEQGSYNEQFF. The chain is built from TRBV7-6 and TRBJ2-1, with D perhaps matching TRBD1 (6 bases). V was clipped by 5 bases and J by 1 base, with 12 bases between them. CDR3 length: 15 amino acids. Per germline, CDR1 SGHVS and CDR2 FNYEAQ.